The sample holds many counts of the clone carrying this T cell receptor (beta chain). Its target is unknown. These data originate in a study of CD8 T cells in ankylosing spondylitis. Whole-study results and caveats: Disease-linked clones were reportedly significantly enriched in matched ankylosing spondylitis synovial fluid. Several highly homologous variants made up a TCR beta motif, and this motif appeared characteristic of ankylosing spondylitis blood.

Per the germline V gene, CDR1 is SGHTA and CDR2 is FQGNSA. Trimming cost V 0 bases and J 3 bases, with 3 bases left between them. The CDR3 runs to 12 residues. TCRdb processed the 5' RACE reads anew with MiXCR; each CDR3 protein has one entry. The data hold around 35,000 distinct CDR3 sequences, with over 10% observed a single time. V usage is TRBV7-2 and J usage is TRBJ2-7, with D unresolved. The origin of this receptor is a male donor with ankylosing spondylitis. The sequenced sample consisted of synovial fluid, either unsorted or a sorted T cell fraction (not recorded which). The CDR3 coding sequence is TGTGCCAGCAGCTTAGCGGACTACGAGCAGTACTTC. Its protein is CASSLADYEQYF.